The clone carrying this TCR beta chain was seen a few times. The CDR3 is 18 residues long. Germline V gene lookup returns CDR1 MNHNY and CDR2 SVGAGI (reference sequence). With V trimmed by 5 bases and J by 7 bases, 16 bases remained unmatched. The sample originates from a study of blood T cell repertoires in COVID-19. Turning to the study itself: T cells, B-cell-depleted T cells, or PBMCs supplied cDNA or gDNA.

Profiling relied on immunoSEQ multiplex PCR, and the TCRdb table lists in-frame clones only, not all of them. Counted here are a few hundred thousand clones, around 85% occurring once; the ten biggest clones make up around 3.4%. The chain is built from TRBV6-6 and TRBJ2-7; 14 bases line up with TRBD2. The clonotype comes from a woman between 18 and 30 years old with acute or convalescent COVID-19. Sequenced input: peripheral blood. This chain's CDR3 is CASSPNVPGLAGADEQYF. CDR3 DNA: TGTGCCAGCAGTCCAAATGTACCGGGACTAGCGGGAGCGGATGAGCAGTACTTC.